This T cell receptor beta chain emerged from a study of beta chain features in type 1 diabetes. The study's findings and limits: In all four CD4+ subsets, TCRB CDR3 length was significantly, moderately reduced in type 1 diabetes. There were fewer insertions and more deletions at the VDJ junctions of type 1 diabetes patients.

This clone has more than one count but fewer than ten. Its matching antigen is unknown. Of the isolated RNA, all was reverse transcribed, and so the sequenced material was expressed TCRB transcripts. The protocol was immunoSEQ multiplex PCR, while the TCRdb copy is restricted to in-frame clones and leaves out a portion. The data contain 400,000 or so clones, around an eighth of them singletons. CDR1 is GTSNPN and CDR2 is SVGIG in the germline V gene (reference sequence). Trimming stripped 0 bases from V and 0 bases from J, with 11 bases between. The CDR3 is 15 residues long. This receptor was identified in a woman in her late teens or twenties with type 1 diabetes. This chain links TRBV30 with TRBJ1-1; possibly TRBD1 for D (6 bases). Sequencing was carried out using naive CD4+ T cells from blood. As DNA, the CDR3 is TGTGCCTGGAGTGTACGGGGGGCCTTGAACACTGAAGCTTTCTTT. It encodes CAWSVRGALNTEAFF.